Each of the 32 T cell receptor beta chains below was sequenced from the same sample in a study of T cells in localized non-small cell lung cancer. Libraries were prepared by immunoSEQ multiplex PCR; TCRdb keeps only in-frame clonotypes and omits some of them. Of a few thousand clones in the sample, 30% to 40% were seen once. Source: lung tumor tissue, taken before any cancer treatment. These receptors all come from a man aged 40 to 70 with stage II squamous cell lung carcinoma.

The chain is built from TRBV6-8 and TRBJ1-4; no definite D call. CDR3 length: 14 amino acids. V shed 0 bases and J shed 7 bases, with 9 bases lying between them. Germline-derived CDR1 and CDR2 are MNHGY and SAAAGT. The CDR3 nucleotides are TGTGCCAGCAGTTACTCGCCACGCTTTGAAAAACTGTTTTTT. It translates to CASSYSPRFEKLFF.

The chain employs TRBV10-2 and TRBJ2-2, with no clear D. The V end was cut by 3 bases, the J end by 0 bases, with 11 bases between. The CDR3 extends over 16 amino acids. Germline V CDR1 and CDR2: WSHSY, SAAADI. CDR3 in amino acids: CASSELGFANTGELFF. CDR3 sequence (DNA): TGCGCCAGCAGTGAATTGGGGTTCGCGAACACCGGGGAGCTGTTTTTT.

The chain has TRBV12-5 and TRBJ1-1; the D is unclear. This CDR3 contains 11 residues. V lost 7 bases to trimming and J lost 3 bases, with 6 bases between them. The germline CDR1 and CDR2 sequences are LGHNT and FRNRAP. The CDR3 sequence is CASVGHTEAFF. The CDR3 DNA sequence: TGTGCTAGTGTAGGTCACACTGAAGCTTTCTTT.

In its sample, this clone was seen once. The rearrangement links TRBV5-1 to TRBJ2-1; TRBD2 aligns across 12 bases. From germline, CDR1 is SGHRS and CDR2 YFSETQ. The CDR3 covers 18 residues. After removal of 7 bases from V and 0 bases from J, the junction contained 11 bases not matched to a gene. CDR3 in amino acids: CASGTGTSGRSSYNEQFF. The CDR3, as DNA: TGCGCCAGCGGAACCGGGACTAGCGGGCGGAGCTCCTACAATGAGCAGTTCTTC. The variable domain in full, completed from reference TRBV5-1 and TRBJ2-1, reads KAGVTQTPRYLIKTRGQQVTLSCSPISGHRSVSWYQQTPGQGLQFLFEYFSETQRNKGNFPGRFSGRQFSNSRSEMNVSTLELGDSALYLCASGTGTSGRSSYNEQFFGPGTRLTVL.

This clone has more than one count but fewer than ten. The rearrangement uses TRBV6-8 and TRBJ1-2, with TRBD1 matching 7 bases. With 6 bases clipped from V and 4 bases from J, the junction kept 11 bases outside the gene matches. CDR1 and CDR2 (germline): MNHGY, SAAAGT. This CDR3 is 15 amino acids long. The CDR3, as DNA: TGTGCCAGCAGCCTGACAGGGAATATAGGCTATGGCTACACCTTC. It is translated as CASSLTGNIGYGYTF.

This clone was recorded once. The chain employs TRBV5-1 and TRBJ1-2; D unclear. Trimming stripped 0 bases from V and 2 bases from J, with 8 bases between. This CDR3 is built from 14 residues. In germline, CDR1 is SGHRS, CDR2 YFSETQ. CDR3 nucleotides: TGCGCCAGCAGCTTGGCCCAGAACAACTATGGCTACACCTTC. Translation: CASSLAQNNYGYTF.

The chain employs TRBV6-4 and TRBJ2-1, with D perhaps TRBD1 (7 bases). The V and J ends lost 5 bases and 0 bases respectively, with 14 bases between them. This CDR3 region has 16 residues. Germline assignment: CDR1 MRHNA and CDR2 SNTAGT. The CDR3 DNA is TGTGCCAGCAGTTCTTACCAGGGGGGCTCCTACAATGAGCAGTTCTTC. As protein: CASSSYQGGSYNEQFF.

The chain links TRBV29-1 to TRBJ1-5, with unresolved D. Germline values: CDR1 SQVTM, CDR2 ANQGSEA. This CDR3 is built from 13 residues. The germline V and J ends were trimmed by 2 bases and 11 bases, with 16 bases remaining between them. The CDR3 loop is CSVETHPFGAQHF. CDR3 nucleotide sequence: TGCAGCGTTGAAACACACCCTTTCGGAGCCCAGCATTTT.

This clone has just a few counts. V and J are TRBV14 and TRBJ2-7; D is unresolved. Trimming removed 1 base from V and 0 bases from J, with 10 bases in between. The germline V gene encodes CDR1 SGHDN and CDR2 FVKESK. This CDR3 is 15 amino acids long. The CDR3 nucleotides read TGTGCCAGCAGCCAAGCCGGAGTTAGCTCCTACGAGCAGTACTTC. It translates to CASSQAGVSSYEQYF.

This clone was picked up a small number of times. This chain uses TRBV6-8 with TRBJ1-1, with D unclear. Germline CDR1 is MNHGY and CDR2 is SAAAGT. CDR3 length: 14 amino acids. Deletions cut 5 bases from V and 1 base from J, with 11 bases between. The CDR3 bases are TGTGCCAGCAGTAACCTGATTCAGAACACTGAAGCTTTCTTT. Protein product: CASSNLIQNTEAFF.

This chain links TRBV14 with TRBJ1-2, with D unclear. Germline V gene data show CDR1 as SGHDN and CDR2 as FVKESK. V lost 0 bases, J lost 4 bases, and 12 bases lay in between. The CDR3 extends over 15 amino acids. CDR3 loop: CASSQDLGGIYGYTF. CDR3 nucleotides: TGTGCCAGCAGCCAAGATCTAGGAGGTATCTATGGCTACACCTTC.

The CDR3: CASSPRTGTGSHEQYF. The CDR3 DNA reads as TGTGCCAGCAGCCCACGGACCGGGACAGGGTCCCACGAGCAGTACTTC. The rearrangement joins TRBV11-3 to TRBJ2-7; 9 nucleotides line up with TRBD1. CDR1 and CDR2 (germline): SGHNT, YENEEA. The CDR3 covers 16 residues. V shed 5 bases and J 5 bases; nucleotides not matched to a gene: 13.

The chain joins TRBV14 to TRBJ1-6; D perhaps matches TRBD1 (5 bases). Germline values: CDR1 SGHDN, CDR2 FVKESK. Trimming shortened V by 3 bases and J by 9 bases, and 9 bases separated the two germline ends. The CDR3 length is 13 residues. CDR3 region: CASSQIDSSPLHF. CDR3 DNA: TGTGCCAGCAGCCAGATTGACAGTTCACCCCTCCACTTT.

This clone appeared a few times. The chain links TRBV28 to TRBJ1-1, with 9 bases lining up with TRBD1. V was pared by 5 bases and J by 5 bases, with 9 bases of the junction left unmatched. The CDR3 extends over 15 amino acids. CDR1 and CDR2 from the germline V gene are MDHEN and SYDVKM. The CDR3 reads CASSTLQGAGTEAFF. The CDR3 coding sequence is TGTGCCAGCAGTACATTACAGGGGGCGGGAACTGAAGCTTTCTTT.

For the CDR3, the DNA is TGTGCCAGCAGTTACCGGCGGTTCTCCTACGAGCAGTACTTC. Translated, it gives CASSYRRFSYEQYF. The V call is TRBV6-8, the J call TRBJ2-7; no definite D call. V was cut by 2 bases and J by 0 bases, with 8 bases left in between. The CDR3 has 14 amino acids. Germline CDR1 and CDR2: MNHGY and SAAAGT.

The V gene is TRBV7-2, the J gene TRBJ2-2; 9 positions agree with TRBD2. The CDR3 is made up of 14 amino acids. After removal of 5 bases from V and 5 bases from J, the junction contained 3 bases not matched to a gene. Germline loops: CDR1 SGHTA, CDR2 FQGNSA. The DNA of the CDR3 is TGTGCCAGCAGCCGCGGGAGGGGAACCGGGGAGCTGTTTTTT. Amino acids: CASSRGRGTGELFF.

The rearrangement joins TRBV19 to TRBJ2-1; the D gene is possibly TRBD2 (6 bases). The V and J ends lost 6 bases and 0 bases respectively, with 15 bases between them. Per the germline V gene, CDR1 is LNHDA and CDR2 is SQIVND (reference sequence). The CDR3 loop spans 16 amino acids. CDR3 sequence reads: CASRGGHPSSYNEQFF. As DNA, the CDR3 is TGTGCCAGTAGGGGGGGTCACCCGAGCTCCTACAATGAGCAGTTCTTC.

This clone has only a few counts. The CDR3 loop reads CSVEAGWSKNIQYF. CDR3 DNA sequence: TGCAGCGTTGAAGCTGGATGGTCCAAAAACATTCAGTACTTC. The genes are TRBV29-1 and TRBJ2-4, with D hard to call. Trimming stripped 1 base from V and 2 bases from J, with 9 bases between. This CDR3 is built from 14 residues. Germline V gene sequence: CDR1 SQVTM, CDR2 ANQGSEA.

This clone was found a few times. The rearrangement links TRBV6-8 to TRBJ2-7; 7 bases align to TRBD1. Unmatched junction bases numbered 7, after V lost 5 bases and J lost 0 bases. From germline, CDR1 is MNHGY and CDR2 SAAAGT. This CDR3 has 15 amino acids. CDR3 sequence: CASSGRQGYSYEQYF. The CDR3 DNA reads as TGTGCCAGCAGTGGACGACAGGGCTACTCCTACGAGCAGTACTTC.

The rearrangement links TRBV6-8 to TRBJ1-3; weak D call: TRBD1 (5 bases). Trimming shortened V by 1 base and J by 0 bases, and 10 bases separated the two germline ends. Germline assignment: CDR1 MNHGY and CDR2 SAAAGT. This CDR3 comprises 16 residues. CDR3 amino acids: CASSYLQVDSGNTIYF. CDR3 in DNA: TGTGCCAGCAGTTACTTACAGGTAGACTCTGGAAACACCATATATTTT.

In its sample, this clone was seen a few times. The rearrangement uses TRBV6-8 and TRBJ2-7, with TRBD1 matching 9 bases. The junction had 5 bases not matched to a gene; V was cut back by 5 bases and J by 6 bases. Per the germline V gene, CDR1 is MNHGY and CDR2 is SAAAGT. This CDR3 region has 13 residues. The CDR3 region is CASSRTGGREQYF. The CDR3 nucleotides read TGTGCCAGCAGTCGTACAGGGGGCCGCGAGCAGTACTTC.

The chain couples TRBV18 to TRBJ2-2; 12 bases are a match to TRBD2. CDR1 and CDR2 (germline): KGHSH, LQKENI. The CDR3 totals 18 residues. The trim removed 8 bases at V and 3 bases at J, leaving 13 bases unmatched. DNA for the CDR3: TGTGCCAGCCCGGGACTAGCGGGTGATTTTTCCGACACCGGGGAGCTGTTTTTT. Residues: CASPGLAGDFSDTGELFF. The variable domain in full, with the rest retrieved from reference TRBV18 and TRBJ2-2, is NAGVMQNPRHLVRRRGQEARLRCSPMKGHSHVYWYRQLPEEGLKFMVYLQKENIIDESGMPKERFSAEFPKEGPSILRIQQVVRGDSAAYFCASPGLAGDFSDTGELFFGEGSRLTVL.

J is TRBJ2-7 and V is TRBV5-1, with D perhaps matching TRBD2 (6 bases). The ends were cut back, 2 bases at V and 3 bases at J, with 15 bases in the middle. The germline V gene has CDR1 SGHRS and CDR2 YFSETQ. This CDR3 has 15 residues. CDR3 sequence: CASSLVTGVRYEQYF. CDR3 coding DNA: TGCGCCAGCAGCTTAGTTACGGGGGTACGCTACGAGCAGTACTTC.

This clone was counted only a few times. The V and J genes are TRBV10-3 and TRBJ2-1; D could derive from TRBD1 or TRBD2 (6 bases each). The CDR3 has 15 residues. Trimming cost V 2 bases and J 8 bases, with 16 bases left between them. Germline CDR1 reads ENHRY; CDR2 reads SYGVKD. The CDR3 nucleotides are TGTGCCATCAGTGAGGTTGGGGGGCTATCCGATGAGCAGTTCTTC. Residues: CAISEVGGLSDEQFF.

In this sample, this clone turned up a few times. The chain uses TRBV11-3 and TRBJ2-7, with D uncertain. The V gene's germline CDR1 is SGHNT and CDR2 YENEEA. V was clipped by 1 base and J by 2 bases, with 9 bases between them. The CDR3 length is 14 residues. The CDR3 loop is CASSLVTQAYEQYF. The CDR3 nucleotides read TGTGCCAGCAGCTTAGTGACGCAGGCCTACGAGCAGTACTTC.

By share of the sample, this clone is large (0.1 to 1%). The chain is built from TRBV6-8 and TRBJ2-7; D unclear. The CDR3 spans 12 residues. The germline V gene encodes CDR1 MNHGY and CDR2 SAAAGT. Trimming stripped 6 bases from V and 2 bases from J, with 8 bases between. This chain's CDR3 is CASSVRPYEQYF. CDR3 bases: TGTGCCAGCAGCGTACGCCCCTACGAGCAGTACTTC.

V usage is TRBV19 and J usage is TRBJ1-4, with D unresolved. The CDR3 has 16 residues. V was shortened by 4 bases and J by 0 bases, with 12 bases between the two germline ends. Germline V CDR1 and CDR2: LNHDA, SQIVND (reference sequence). The CDR3 region is CASSTRRVATNEKLFF. In DNA form, the CDR3 reads TGTGCCAGTAGTACGCGACGGGTTGCAACTAATGAAAAACTGTTTTTT.

This rearrangement joins TRBV19 to TRBJ1-1; TRBD1 is a possible D gene (5 bases). CDR3 size: 14 residues. Between the trimmed V and J ends, which lost 1 base and 3 bases, there was a span of 9 bases. CDR1 is LNHDA, CDR2 SQIVND, per germline (reference sequence). The CDR3 region has the DNA TGTGCCAGTAGTATAGGACAGCTTGACACTGAAGCTTTCTTT. This gives the protein CASSIGQLDTEAFF.

This clone was seen just once. The V and J genes are TRBV9 and TRBJ2-1; 9 bases line up with TRBD2. CDR3 length: 17 amino acids. V lost 4 bases to trimming and J lost 0 bases; unmatched junction nucleotides: 8. Germline V CDR1 and CDR2: SGDLS, YYNGEE. The DNA of the CDR3 is TGTGCCAGCAGCCCACATAGCGGGAGCCTCTCCTACAATGAGCAGTTCTTC. Its protein is CASSPHSGSLSYNEQFF.

This rearrangement joins TRBV7-1 to TRBJ2-6; D is ambiguous. TRBV7-1 is flagged as an ORF with uncertain function. V lost 5 bases and J 0 bases, leaving 11 bases between the germline ends. The CDR3 loop spans 16 amino acids. CDR3 region: CASSPGVGSGANVLTF. In DNA, the CDR3 is TGTGCCAGCAGCCCTGGGGTTGGCTCTGGGGCCAACGTCCTGACTTTC.

This rearrangement joins TRBV30 to TRBJ2-6; weak D call: TRBD2 (7 bases). Trimming stripped 2 bases from V and 0 bases from J, with 26 bases between. This CDR3 region has 21 residues. Germline lookup yields CDR1 GTSNPN and CDR2 SVGIG (reference sequence). In DNA, the CDR3 is TGTGCCTGGAGTCCTTTTGGGGGGGCCTTTTTTATCACCTCTGGGGCCAACGTCCTGACTTTC. This sequence encodes CAWSPFGGAFFITSGANVLTF.

The chain links TRBV10-3 to TRBJ2-2; D may correspond to TRBD1 or TRBD2 (6 bases each). Trimming took off 2 bases at V and 4 bases at J, with 11 bases between the two ends. The CDR3 has 15 residues. In germline, CDR1 is ENHRY, CDR2 SYGVKD. The DNA of the CDR3 is TGTGCCATCAGTGAGACGGGGGCCCCCACCGGGGAGCTGTTTTTT. Its protein product is CAISETGAPTGELFF.